This T cell receptor (beta chain) was profiled in a study of shared clonotypes between healthy human individuals (dated by TCRdb to the early 2020s). Background on the whole study: The cohort comprised two women and a few men aged 18 to 49 years. For each donor, three plates each were used for CD4 naive and CD4 memory, two plates were used for CD8 naive, and one plate was used for CD8 memory. Blood TCR repertoires of a handful of healthy adults were deeply sequenced to estimate repertoire size and the extent of clonotype sharing between individuals. Different laboratories and diverse techniques were used to prepare libraries and sequence TCR repertoires, to increase sequencing depth and limit assay-specific biases. Between about 0.8 and 8.9 billion PBMCs per donor were obtained by leukapheresis. The full study reports these points: Pairwise subsampling led to the expectation that sequencing depth would affect the degree of clonotype sharing among donors. Across a handful of donors, around 5% of naive CD4, 3% to 3.5% of naive CD8, about 2.3% of memory CD4, and around 0.4% of memory CD8 clonotypes were shared. Incomplete sequencing was indicated by rarefaction of sorted-subset datasets, despite the large sequencing depth. The genetic and exposure-history diversity represented was limited by the small number of donors. Estimated clonotype richness was generally larger for naive than for memory subsets. Compared with non-shared clonotypes, the clonotypes found in all four sorted-subset donors had higher generation probabilities. Sampling was limited to blood, and TCR repertoires in tissue likely differ from TCR repertoires in blood.

The donors were healthy, HIV-negative adults who had no recently reported acute infections or vaccinations. Every donor was a Caucasian adult residing in Nashville, Tennessee, USA. CD4+ T cells were enriched through magnetic negative selection, after which naive cells were positively selected on CD45RA and the remaining negative fraction served as the memory subset. Blood was obtained by leukapheresis, after which PBMCs were separated by Ficoll-Histopaque density gradient centrifugation and cryopreserved in liquid nitrogen vapor phase. Purity and quantity of every magnetically sorted T cell population were checked by analytical flow cytometry. Genomic DNA was isolated from every sorted fraction and measured by UV absorbance on a Nanodrop 2000c. Using the deep immunoSEQ assay, TCR CDR3 regions were amplified from genomic DNA by multiplex PCR. For each cell subset, the extracted genomic DNA was distributed evenly across all wells of several immunoSEQ 96-well plates, and each plate served as one replicate. For sorted subsets, around 200 ng genomic DNA, equal to 30,000 to 35,000 T cell genomes, was loaded into each replicate PCR. Purified libraries were measured with a Qubit 3.0 fluorometer, size-checked on a Bioanalyzer 2100, and measured again with the KAPA Library Quantification kit. A separate single-read 150-cycle Illumina NextSeq 550 flow cell was used to sequence each immunoSEQ 96-well plate. On the authors' methods: The immunoSEQ output contained only junctional sequences without quality scores, so filtering could not match that applied to full-length reads. To assign V/J genes and CDR3, sequences were annotated using PyIR, a Python wrapper for IgBLAST v1.9, with IMGT germline references. Reads were removed for weak V/J assignments (E-value above 1e-6), missing CDR3, stop codons, out-of-frame junctions, or ambiguous translated residues. V3J clonotypes were defined by identical inferred V gene, J gene, and CDR3 amino acid sequence. Percentage overlap between repertoires was computed as shared unique clonotypes divided by the size of the smaller repertoire. Repertoire richness was assessed with RTK rarefaction, the Chao1 estimator, and Recon v2.1 estimates of unobserved clonotypes. For all TCRbeta clonotypes obtained by the gDNA method from several donors, generation probabilities were computed with OLGA. TCRdb stores this immuneACCESS table with in-frame sequences only. Part of the clones is absent; in the studies checked, under half of the shortfall reflects unresolved V genes, and no reason is known for the rest. The V and J calls and clone size were taken over from that table, and D and trimming were inferred from the DNA. The sample table contains 1.6 million or so clones; only one count was recorded for around 98.5% of them. The ten top clones hold under 0.45% of the sample.

The CDR1 and CDR2 encoded by the germline V gene are MGHDK and SYGVNS. There are 15 amino acids in the CDR3, from cysteine to phenylalanine inclusive. The kept DNA is CDR3 alone, 45 bases in frame from the first base. V gives up 0 bases and J gives up 4 bases, and the segment between their germline ends measures 12 bases. A note on this clone: The specificity of this receptor is unknown. No much larger clone exists at a distance of one base, and base qualities are not known.

The sample was naive CD4+ T cells sorted from blood. The cell subset or site label for this specimen denotes: CD45RA+ positively selected. The rearranged chain carries TRBV25-1 and TRBJ1-1, and TRBD1 may be the D gene, going by 6 matching bases. The sequence was collected from a man aged 25 to 45 in good health. The DNA sequence is given as TGTGCCAGCAGTGAATATCGGGGGGCTAGCACTGAAGCTTTCTTT. Translated, this is CASSEYRGASTEAFF.